This T cell receptor (beta chain) was found in a study of neoadjuvant nivolumab and ipilimumab in lung cancer. Study conclusions and caveats: Resected-tumor TCR richness correlated positively with pretherapy blood richness. Only two of four nivolumab-treated tumors gained richness and clonality by surgery.

Concerning this clone itself: The antigen is unknown.

Looked up from germline, CDR1 is SEHNR and CDR2 is FQNEAQ (reference sequence). With 5 bases removed from V and 5 bases from J, the gap between germline ends came to 21 bases. The CDR3 has 16 residues. Data came from immunoSEQ multiplex PCR; TCRdb stores just in-frame clones and leaves some out. Here the sample spans 15,000 to 20,000 clones, around 87% being singletons. The receptor was isolated from an adult with non-small cell lung cancer. The sequences come from peripheral blood, collected before neoadjuvant nivolumab, alone or with ipilimumab. The chain links TRBV7-9 to TRBJ1-1; tentative D call: TRBD1 (5 bases). In DNA form, the CDR3 reads TGTGCCAGCAGCCCCCTGACTGGGGCAGCCCGGACTGAAGCTTTCTTT. Translated, it gives CASSPLTGAARTEAFF.